This T cell receptor beta chain was recorded in a study of T cell responses to AZD1222 COVID-19 vaccine. Overall study results and limits: Sampled repertoires all dated from after the peak T cell response.

Regarding this clone: No antigen is known for it.

Sequenced by immunoSEQ multiplex PCR; TCRdb stores in-frame clones only, minus some. Here the sample spans about 150,000 clones, about nine tenths being singletons. The V end was cut by 8 bases, the J end by 1 base, with 12 bases between. The CDR3 has 13 amino acids. The germline V gene encodes CDR1 ENHRY and CDR2 SYGVKD. The starting material was peripheral blood, obtained on day 0 of MenACWY control vaccination. The TCR was taken from an adult in good health. The V call is TRBV10-3, the J call TRBJ2-7, with a tentative D call TRBD2 (6 bases). The DNA for the CDR3 is TGTGCCATCTTCCAGGAGGGTTCCTACGAGCAGTACTTC. Translated: CAIFQEGSYEQYF.